One and the same sample provided the 19 T cell receptor beta chains below, sequenced in a study of Graves' ophthalmopathy and Graves' hyperthyroidism. RNA transcripts served as template for amplifying TCR beta CDR3 sequences. The first round was an RT-PCR with HTBI primers, and the second round was a multiplex PCR. TCRdb analysed the multiplex PCR reads with MiXCR anew, one entry per CDR3 protein. The data show about 180,000 distinct CDR3 sequences, less than 45% seen once. Input material: peripheral blood. These receptor sequences come from a woman aged 40 to 50 with Graves' ophthalmopathy.

There are many counts of this clonotype. This chain connects TRBV12-3 or TRBV12-4 to TRBJ2-3; D perhaps matches TRBD1 (6 bases). V lost 4 bases to trimming and J lost 10 bases, with 12 bases between them. The CDR3 loop spans 12 amino acids. The CDR3 protein is CASSSGTPSQYF. The CDR3 DNA is TGTGCCAGCAGTTCGGGGACACCTTCGCAGTATTTT.

This clonotype was detected once. This rearrangement joins TRBV6-1 to TRBJ1-2, with D tentatively TRBD1 (6 bases). Trimming removed 6 bases from V and 4 bases from J, with 15 bases in between. Germline V CDR1 and CDR2: MNHNS, SASEGT. This CDR3 contains 14 residues. CDR3 protein: CASSPIQGTYGYTF. CDR3 sequence (DNA): TGTGCCAGCAGCCCTATACAGGGAACCTATGGCTACACCTTC.

This clonotype has a count of ten or more. The CDR3 DNA is TGCAGTGCTGCCCTGATAGCGGGAGTGGAGACCCAGTACTTC. This encodes CSAALIAGVETQYF. J is TRBJ2-5 and V is TRBV20-1, with TRBD2 matching over 9 bases. Germline V CDR1 and CDR2: DFQATT, SNEGSKA (reference sequence). V shed 5 bases and J 5 bases; nucleotides not matched to a gene: 9. The length of the CDR3 is 14 residues.

This clonotype has at least ten counts. The chain is built from TRBV28 and TRBJ1-2; no firm D call. The CDR3 extends over 12 amino acids. The ends were cut back, 9 bases at V and 8 bases at J, with 16 bases in the middle. The germline CDR1 and CDR2 sequences are MDHEN and SYDVKM. The CDR3 loop reads CASLAPESGYTF. CDR3 DNA sequence: TGTGCCAGTTTGGCCCCGGAAAGCGGCTACACCTTC.

This clonotype was found many times. The rearrangement uses TRBV27 and TRBJ1-1; D not certain. In germline, CDR1 is MNHEY, CDR2 SMNVEV (reference sequence). V gave up 5 bases and J gave up 4 bases, with 14 bases separating them. There are 14 residues in the CDR3. CDR3 loop: CASSQSLPGTEAFF. The CDR3 DNA follows: TGTGCCAGCAGTCAGTCTCTTCCGGGCACTGAAGCTTTCTTT.

This clonotype was counted at least ten times. This chain joins TRBV27 and TRBJ1-6; D is ambiguous. Germline CDR1 reads MNHEY; CDR2 reads SMNVEV (reference sequence). This CDR3 contains 13 residues. V gave up 4 bases and J gave up 10 bases, with 11 bases separating them. The CDR3 nucleotides are TGTGCCAGCAGTTCCCTATTATACTCACCCCTCCACTTT. The encoded protein is CASSSLLYSPLHF.

A remark on this clonotype: Compared with germline, one end of the junction differs, possibly owing to a read error. The J gene is TRBJ1-1, the V gene TRBV27; D is ambiguous. Germline V gene sequence: CDR1 MNHEY, CDR2 SMNVEV (reference sequence). The CDR3 is 13 amino acids. The chain's CDR3 is CANSLSAASEAFF. The CDR3 bases are TGTGCCAACAGTTTATCCGCCGCCTCTGAAGCTTTCTTT.

This clonotype was seen many times. The genes are TRBV28 and TRBJ2-7, with 7 bases that match TRBD1. This CDR3 comprises 15 residues. J was trimmed by 3 bases and V by 6 bases; bases with no gene match: 11. In germline, CDR1 is MDHEN, CDR2 SYDVKM. The CDR3 protein is CASSSGQPFGYEQYF. The CDR3 DNA follows: TGTGCCAGCAGCTCGGGACAGCCCTTCGGCTACGAGCAGTACTTC.

The chain has TRBV30 and TRBJ1-6, with TRBD1 as a possible D gene (5 bases). Trimming removed 8 bases from V and 9 bases from J, with 17 bases in between. The CDR3 spans 13 residues. Germline loops: CDR1 GTSNPN, CDR2 SVGIG (reference sequence). The CDR3: CALKWGTSSPLHF. In DNA form, the CDR3 reads TGTGCCCTGAAATGGGGCACAAGTTCACCCCTCCACTTT.

The chain couples TRBV28 to TRBJ2-7, with D uncertain. CDR1 and CDR2 (germline): MDHEN, SYDVKM. V lost 3 bases and J lost 2, with 8 bases in between. The CDR3 is 13 residues long. DNA for the CDR3: TGTGCCAGCAGTTTTTCGGCGACCTACGAGCAGTACTTC. Its translation: CASSFSATYEQYF. Based on the CDR3 plus reference TRBV28 and TRBJ2-7, the full variable domain is DVKVTQSSRYLVKRTGEKVFLECVQDMDHENMFWYRQDPGLGLRLIYFSYDVKMKEKGDIPEGYSVSREKKERFSLILESASTNQTSMYLCASSFSATYEQYFGPGTRLTVT.

This clonotype was observed a single time. The V and J genes are TRBV11-2 and TRBJ2-7, with D possibly matching TRBD2 (6 bases). Per the germline V gene, CDR1 is SGHAT and CDR2 is FQNNGV. The CDR3 loop spans 16 amino acids. Deletions cut 5 bases from V and 0 bases from J, with 17 bases between. The CDR3 protein is CASSDRGRDDSYEQYF. DNA of the CDR3: TGTGCCAGCAGCGACCGTGGGCGGGACGACTCCTACGAGCAGTACTTC.

At least ten counts were recorded for this clonotype. V gene TRBV5-1 combines with J gene TRBJ2-5, with D tentatively TRBD1 (6 bases). Germline CDR1 and CDR2: SGHRS and YFSETQ. Trimming removed 3 bases from V and 1 base from J, with 13 bases in between. The CDR3 spans 15 residues. In DNA, the CDR3 is TGCGCCAGCAGCTGGGGTACCAGGGGCCAAGAGACCCAGTACTTC. It translates to CASSWGTRGQETQYF.

The rearrangement uses TRBV12-3 or TRBV12-4 and TRBJ2-2; D is ambiguous. With 7 bases removed from V and 4 bases from J, the gap between germline ends came to 16 bases. This CDR3 is built from 15 residues. The CDR3 region has the DNA TGTGCCAGCACCACCAACGGACGCATCACCGGGGAGCTGTTTTTT. Translated: CASTTNGRITGELFF.

This clonotype appeared many times. The chain uses TRBV9 and TRBJ2-7; D perhaps matches TRBD1 (5 bases). The CDR3 totals 18 residues. Germline loops: CDR1 SGDLS, CDR2 YYNGEE. V lost 4 bases and J lost 4, with 27 bases in between. CDR3 protein: CASSPPPGVGVKMYEQYF. In nucleotides, the CDR3 is TGTGCCAGCAGCCCGCCCCCTGGGGTAGGGGTTAAGATGTACGAGCAGTACTTC.

This clonotype was detected many times. The chain combines TRBV19 with TRBJ1-2, with D possibly matching TRBD1 (5 bases). The CDR3 is made up of 16 amino acids. V gave up 7 bases and J gave up 7 bases, with 25 bases separating them. Germline-derived CDR1 and CDR2 are LNHDA and SQIVND (reference sequence). The DNA for the CDR3 is TGTGCCAGTAATTTGGGCCCGGGAAGGACAATTGGTGGCTACACCTTC. Amino acid sequence: CASNLGPGRTIGGYTF.

In this sample, this clonotype turned up a few times. The V call is TRBV2, the J call TRBJ1-1; D might be TRBD1 (5 bases). The germline V gene encodes CDR1 SNHLY and CDR2 FYNNEI. The CDR3 totals 13 residues. V lost 6 bases to trimming and J lost 1 base, with 9 bases between them. CDR3 sequence reads: CASRQDPNTEAFF. The DNA of the CDR3 is TGTGCCAGCAGACAGGATCCGAACACTGAAGCTTTCTTT.

This clonotype was detected ten times or more. The chain is built from TRBV6-2 or TRBV6-3 and TRBJ1-1; 7 bases map to TRBD1. After removal of 6 bases from V and 5 bases from J, the junction contained 12 bases not matched to a gene. This CDR3 has 15 amino acids. Germline V gene sequence: CDR1 MNHEY, CDR2 SVGEGT. Here the CDR3 reads CASRQAGGIGTEAFF. The CDR3 DNA sequence: TGTGCCAGCAGACAGGCAGGGGGGATAGGGACTGAAGCTTTCTTT.

This clonotype was recorded at least ten times. V is TRBV28 and J is TRBJ1-1; D ambiguous. The germline V gene encodes CDR1 MDHEN and CDR2 SYDVKM. The CDR3 is 13 residues long. The V and J ends lost 7 bases and 10 bases respectively, with 19 bases between them. Written as DNA, the CDR3 is TGTGCCAGCATCCCGGAGGGTCGTGAGGGAGCTTTCTTT. As protein: CASIPEGREGAFF.

This chain connects TRBV6-5 to TRBJ1-1; no clear D gene. V was cut by 4 bases and J by 1 base, with 13 bases left in between. Germline CDR1 is MNHEY and CDR2 is SVGAGI. The length of the CDR3 is 15 residues. CDR3 loop: CASSFEGLWNTEAFF. For the CDR3, the DNA is TGTGCCAGCAGTTTTGAGGGATTGTGGAACACTGAAGCTTTCTTT.